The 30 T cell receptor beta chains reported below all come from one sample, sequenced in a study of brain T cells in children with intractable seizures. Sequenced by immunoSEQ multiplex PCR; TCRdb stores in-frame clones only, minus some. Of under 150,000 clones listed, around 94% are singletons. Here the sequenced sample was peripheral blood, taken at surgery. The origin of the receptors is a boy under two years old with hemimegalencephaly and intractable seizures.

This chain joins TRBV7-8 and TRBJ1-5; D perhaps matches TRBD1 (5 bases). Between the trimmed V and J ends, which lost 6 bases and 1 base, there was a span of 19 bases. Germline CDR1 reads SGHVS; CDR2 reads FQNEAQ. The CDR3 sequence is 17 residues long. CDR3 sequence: CASRLSKSGGSNQPQHF. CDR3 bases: TGTGCCAGCAGACTTAGCAAGTCCGGGGGGAGCAATCAGCCCCAGCATTTT.

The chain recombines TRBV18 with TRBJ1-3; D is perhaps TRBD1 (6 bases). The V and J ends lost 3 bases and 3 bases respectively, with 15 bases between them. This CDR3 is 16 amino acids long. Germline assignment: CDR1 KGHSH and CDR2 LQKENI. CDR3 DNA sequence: TGTGCCAGCTCACCTCCCGGGGGGCTAAATGGAAACACCATATATTTT. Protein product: CASSPPGGLNGNTIYF.

CDR3 protein: CASSFGTGETQYF. CDR3 in DNA: TGCGCCAGCAGTTTTGGAACCGGGGAGACCCAGTACTTC. The genes are TRBV5-1 and TRBJ2-5; the D is unclear. CDR1 SGHRS and CDR2 YFSETQ come from the germline V gene. Trimming pared 5 bases from V and 5 bases from J, leaving 13 bases between. The CDR3 sequence is 13 residues long.

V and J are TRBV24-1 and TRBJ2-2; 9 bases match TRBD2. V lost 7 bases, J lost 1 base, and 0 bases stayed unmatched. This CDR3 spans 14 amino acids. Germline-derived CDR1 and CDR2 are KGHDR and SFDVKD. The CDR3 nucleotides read TGTGCCACCAGGACTAGCGGGAACACCGGGGAGCTGTTTTTT. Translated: CATRTSGNTGELFF.

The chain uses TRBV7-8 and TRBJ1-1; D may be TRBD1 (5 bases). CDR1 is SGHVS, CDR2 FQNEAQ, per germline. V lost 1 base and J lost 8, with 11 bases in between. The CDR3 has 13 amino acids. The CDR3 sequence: CASSLGVGTEAFF. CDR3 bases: TGTGCCAGCAGCTTAGGCGTGGGGACGGAAGCTTTCTTT.

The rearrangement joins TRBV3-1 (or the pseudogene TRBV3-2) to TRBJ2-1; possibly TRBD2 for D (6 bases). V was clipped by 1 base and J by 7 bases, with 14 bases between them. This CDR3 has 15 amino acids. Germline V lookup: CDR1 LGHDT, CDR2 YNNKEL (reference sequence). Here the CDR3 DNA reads TGTGCCAGCAGCCAAGTTACAGCGGGTTGGAATGAGCAGTTCTTC. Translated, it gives CASSQVTAGWNEQFF.

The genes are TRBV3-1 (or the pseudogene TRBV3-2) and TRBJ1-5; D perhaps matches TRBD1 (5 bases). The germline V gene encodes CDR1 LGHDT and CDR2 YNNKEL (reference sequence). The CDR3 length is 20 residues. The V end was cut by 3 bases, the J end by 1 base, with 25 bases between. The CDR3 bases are TGTGCCAGCAGCCAGTCCATTCCGGGACTCCCAGGGATGAGCAATCAGCCCCAGCATTTT. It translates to CASSQSIPGLPGMSNQPQHF.

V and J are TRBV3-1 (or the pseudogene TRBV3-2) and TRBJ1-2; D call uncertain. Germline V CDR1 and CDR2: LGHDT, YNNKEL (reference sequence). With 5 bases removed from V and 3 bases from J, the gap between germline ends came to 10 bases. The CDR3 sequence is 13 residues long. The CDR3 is CASSFDKYYGYTF. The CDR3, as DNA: TGTGCCAGCAGCTTCGACAAATACTATGGCTACACCTTC.

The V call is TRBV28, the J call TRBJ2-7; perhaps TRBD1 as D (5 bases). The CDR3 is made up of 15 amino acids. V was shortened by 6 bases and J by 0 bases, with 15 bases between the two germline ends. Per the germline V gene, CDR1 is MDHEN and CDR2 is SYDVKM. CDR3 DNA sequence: TGTGCCAGCAGAGAAGCCAGGGTTCCCTCCTACGAGCAGTACTTC. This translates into CASREARVPSYEQYF.

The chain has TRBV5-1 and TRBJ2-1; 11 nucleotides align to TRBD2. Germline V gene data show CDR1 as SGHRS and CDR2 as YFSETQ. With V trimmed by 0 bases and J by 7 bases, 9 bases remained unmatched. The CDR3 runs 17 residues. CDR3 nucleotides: TGCGCCAGCAGCTTGGTTTATAGCGGGAGGGCCGGGAATGAGCAGTTCTTC. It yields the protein CASSLVYSGRAGNEQFF.

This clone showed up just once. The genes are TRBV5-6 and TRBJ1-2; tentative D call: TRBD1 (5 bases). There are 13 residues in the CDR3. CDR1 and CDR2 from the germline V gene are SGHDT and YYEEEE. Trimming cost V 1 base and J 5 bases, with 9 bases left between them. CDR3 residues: CASSLQGSYGYTF. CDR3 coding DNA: TGTGCCAGCAGCTTGCAGGGAAGTTATGGCTACACCTTC.

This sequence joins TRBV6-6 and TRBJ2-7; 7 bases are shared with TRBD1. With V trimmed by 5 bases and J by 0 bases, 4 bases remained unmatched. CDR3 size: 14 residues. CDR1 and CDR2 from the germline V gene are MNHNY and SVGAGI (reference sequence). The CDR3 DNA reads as TGTGCCAGCAGTCTACAGGGGAGCTCCTACGAGCAGTACTTC. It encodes CASSLQGSSYEQYF.

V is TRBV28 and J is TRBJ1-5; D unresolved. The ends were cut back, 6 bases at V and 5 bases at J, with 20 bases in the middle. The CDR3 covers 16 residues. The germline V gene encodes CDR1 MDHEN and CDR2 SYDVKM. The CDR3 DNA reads TGTGCCAGCAGCTTAGGCCTTGGGCAGCCTCATCAGCCCCAGCATTTT. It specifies CASSLGLGQPHQPQHF.

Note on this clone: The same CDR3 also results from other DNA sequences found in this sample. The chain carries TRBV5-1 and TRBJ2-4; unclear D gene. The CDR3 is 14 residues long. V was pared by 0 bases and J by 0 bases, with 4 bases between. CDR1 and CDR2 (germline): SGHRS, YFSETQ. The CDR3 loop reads CASSLGLAKNIQYF. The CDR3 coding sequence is TGCGCCAGCAGCTTGGGCCTAGCCAAAAACATTCAGTACTTC.

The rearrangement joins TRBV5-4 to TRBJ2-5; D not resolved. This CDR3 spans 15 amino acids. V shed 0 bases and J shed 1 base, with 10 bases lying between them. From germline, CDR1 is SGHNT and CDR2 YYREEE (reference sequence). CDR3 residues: CASSLEVASQETQYF. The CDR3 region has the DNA TGTGCCAGCAGCTTGGAGGTAGCCTCCCAAGAGACCCAGTACTTC.

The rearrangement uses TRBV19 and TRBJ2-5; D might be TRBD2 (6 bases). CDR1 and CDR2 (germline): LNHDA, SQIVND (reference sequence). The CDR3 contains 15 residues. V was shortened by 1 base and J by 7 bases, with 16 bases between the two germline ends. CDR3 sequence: CASSIGTREDVTQYF. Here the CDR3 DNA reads TGTGCCAGTAGTATAGGTACCAGGGAGGACGTGACCCAGTACTTC. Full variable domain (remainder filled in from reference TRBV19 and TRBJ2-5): DGGITQSPKYLFRKEGQNVTLSCEQNLNHDAMYWYRQDPGQGLRLIYYSQIVNDFQKGDIAEGYSVSREKKESFPLTVTSAQKNPTAFYLCASSIGTREDVTQYFGPGTRLLVL.

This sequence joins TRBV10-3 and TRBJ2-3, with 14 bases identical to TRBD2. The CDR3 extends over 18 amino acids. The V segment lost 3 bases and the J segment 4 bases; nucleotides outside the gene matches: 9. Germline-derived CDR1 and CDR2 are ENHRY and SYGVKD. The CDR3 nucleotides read TGTGCCATCAGTGACAGACTAGCGGGAGGGCCTAATCCAGATACGCAGTATTTT. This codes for CAISDRLAGGPNPDTQYF.

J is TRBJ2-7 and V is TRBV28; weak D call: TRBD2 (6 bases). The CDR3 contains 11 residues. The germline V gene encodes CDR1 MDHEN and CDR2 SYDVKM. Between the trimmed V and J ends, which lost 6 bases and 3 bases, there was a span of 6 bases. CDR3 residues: CASREGYEQYF. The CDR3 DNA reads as TGTGCCAGCAGGGAGGGCTACGAGCAGTACTTC.

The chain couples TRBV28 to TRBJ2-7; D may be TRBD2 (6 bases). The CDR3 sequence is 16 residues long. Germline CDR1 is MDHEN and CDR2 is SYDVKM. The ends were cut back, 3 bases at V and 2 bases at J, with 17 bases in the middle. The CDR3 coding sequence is TGTGCCAGCAGTTTTCAACCTCGCGGGATAACCTACGAGCAGTACTTC. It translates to CASSFQPRGITYEQYF.

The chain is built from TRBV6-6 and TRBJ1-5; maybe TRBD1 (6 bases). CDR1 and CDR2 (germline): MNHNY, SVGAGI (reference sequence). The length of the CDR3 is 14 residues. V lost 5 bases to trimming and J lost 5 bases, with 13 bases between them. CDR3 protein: CASSSRTVHQPQHF. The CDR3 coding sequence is TGTGCCAGCAGTAGTCGGACAGTACATCAGCCCCAGCATTTT.

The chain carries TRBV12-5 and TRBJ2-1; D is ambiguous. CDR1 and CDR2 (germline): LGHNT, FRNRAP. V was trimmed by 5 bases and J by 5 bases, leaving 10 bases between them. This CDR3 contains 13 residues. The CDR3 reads CASGASRDNEQFF. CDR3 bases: TGTGCTAGTGGTGCCTCTAGGGACAATGAGCAGTTCTTC.

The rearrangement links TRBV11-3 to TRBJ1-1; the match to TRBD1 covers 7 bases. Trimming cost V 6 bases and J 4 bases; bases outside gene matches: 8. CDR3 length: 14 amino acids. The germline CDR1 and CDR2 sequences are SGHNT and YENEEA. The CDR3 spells CASSLEGAGTEAFF. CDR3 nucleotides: TGTGCCAGCAGTCTAGAGGGGGCGGGCACTGAAGCTTTCTTT.

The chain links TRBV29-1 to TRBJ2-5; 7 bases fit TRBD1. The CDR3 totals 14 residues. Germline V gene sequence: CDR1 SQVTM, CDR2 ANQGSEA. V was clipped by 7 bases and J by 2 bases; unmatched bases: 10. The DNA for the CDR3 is TGCAGCGCCGGACAGGTCCTCGGTCAAGAGACCCAGTACTTC. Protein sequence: CSAGQVLGQETQYF.

As DNA, the CDR3 is TGCGCCAGCAGCACCGCGGGAGGATCAGAGACCCAGTACTTC. Residues: CASSTAGGSETQYF. This sequence joins TRBV5-1 and TRBJ2-5; 8 positions match TRBD2. The CDR3 consists of 14 residues. The J segment lost 4 bases and the V segment lost 4 bases, leaving 6 bases of the junction unmatched. CDR1 and CDR2 (germline): SGHRS, YFSETQ. Filled out from reference TRBV5-1 and TRBJ2-5, the complete variable domain reads KAGVTQTPRYLIKTRGQQVTLSCSPISGHRSVSWYQQTPGQGLQFLFEYFSETQRNKGNFPGRFSGRQFSNSRSEMNVSTLELGDSALYLCASSTAGGSETQYFGPGTRLLVL.

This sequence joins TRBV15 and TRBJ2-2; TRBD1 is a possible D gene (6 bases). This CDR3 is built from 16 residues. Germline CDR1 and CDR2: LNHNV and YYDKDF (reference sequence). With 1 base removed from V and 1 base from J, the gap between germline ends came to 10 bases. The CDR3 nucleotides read TGTGCCACCAGCAGAGGTCAGGGGAGGAACACCGGGGAGCTGTTTTTT. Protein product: CATSRGQGRNTGELFF.

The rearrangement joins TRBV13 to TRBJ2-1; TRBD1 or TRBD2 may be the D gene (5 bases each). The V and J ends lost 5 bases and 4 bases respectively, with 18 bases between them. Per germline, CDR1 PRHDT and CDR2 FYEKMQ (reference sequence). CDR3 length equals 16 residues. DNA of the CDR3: TGTGCCAGCAGCCCCCAATCGGGGCTAAAATACAATGAGCAGTTCTTC. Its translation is CASSPQSGLKYNEQFF. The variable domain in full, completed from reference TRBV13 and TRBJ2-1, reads AAGVIQSPRHLIKEKRETATLKCYPIPRHDTVYWYQQGPGQDPQFLISFYEKMQSDKGSIPDRFSAQQFSDYHSELNMSSLELGDSALYFCASSPQSGLKYNEQFFGPGTRLTVL.

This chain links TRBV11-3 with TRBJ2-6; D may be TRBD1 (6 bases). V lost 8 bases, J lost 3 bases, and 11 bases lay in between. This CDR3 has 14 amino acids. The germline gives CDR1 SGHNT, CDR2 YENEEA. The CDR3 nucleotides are TGTGCCAGCGAGACAGGTGGTGGGGCCAACGTCCTGACTTTC. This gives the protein CASETGGGANVLTF.

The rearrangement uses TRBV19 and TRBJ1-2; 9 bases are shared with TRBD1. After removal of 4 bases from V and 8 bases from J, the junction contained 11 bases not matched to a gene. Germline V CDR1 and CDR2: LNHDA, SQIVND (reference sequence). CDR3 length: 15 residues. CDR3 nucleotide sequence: TGTGCCAGTAGTACCCGGGACAGGGCCCTCGGGGGCTACACCTTC. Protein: CASSTRDRALGGYTF.

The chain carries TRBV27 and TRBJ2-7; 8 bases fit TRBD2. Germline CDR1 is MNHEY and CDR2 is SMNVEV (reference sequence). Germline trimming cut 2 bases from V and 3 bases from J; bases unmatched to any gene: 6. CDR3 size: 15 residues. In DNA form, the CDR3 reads TGTGCCAGCAGTTTAGTGGCTAGCGGGTACTACGAGCAGTACTTC. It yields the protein CASSLVASGYYEQYF.

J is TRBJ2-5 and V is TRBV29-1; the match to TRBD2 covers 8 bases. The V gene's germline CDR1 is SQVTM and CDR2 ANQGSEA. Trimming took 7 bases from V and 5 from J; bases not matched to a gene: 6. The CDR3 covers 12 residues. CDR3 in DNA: TGCAGCGACCGGACTAGCTCTGAGACCCAGTACTTC. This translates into CSDRTSSETQYF.